The 21 T cell receptor beta chains given below trace back to one sample, sequenced in a study of blood T cell repertoires in COVID-19. The repertoire was sequenced with immunoSEQ multiplex PCR; TCRdb's copy has only in-frame clones and lacks some. The sample yields a few hundred thousand clones, around 87% seen once. The sequencing sample was made of PBMCs or T cells enriched from blood (not recorded which). Receptors originate from a woman aged 50 to 65 who had recovered from COVID-19.

The rearrangement links TRBV5-1 to TRBJ1-2, with D maybe TRBD1 (5 bases). Germline assignment: CDR1 SGHRS and CDR2 YFSETQ. The V and J ends lost 2 bases and 5 bases respectively, with 19 bases between them. The CDR3 runs to 16 residues. The chain's CDR3 is CASSFIRGTEGYGYTF. The CDR3 bases are TGCGCCAGCAGCTTTATTCGGGGAACGGAGGGGTATGGCTACACCTTC.

The V call is TRBV24-1, the J call TRBJ1-2; D gene uncertain. V lost 5 bases to trimming and J lost 1 base, with 7 bases between them. The CDR3 is 13 residues long. The germline gives CDR1 KGHDR, CDR2 SFDVKD. The CDR3 loop reads CATSAGLNYGYTF. The CDR3 nucleotides are TGTGCCACCAGTGCTGGCCTTAACTATGGCTACACCTTC.

The V and J genes are TRBV15 and TRBJ2-7, with a tentative D call TRBD2 (7 bases). The CDR3 sequence is 14 residues long. Between the trimmed V and J ends, which lost 4 bases and 7 bases, there was a span of 17 bases. Germline V gene sequence: CDR1 LNHNV, CDR2 YYDKDF (reference sequence). CDR3 in DNA: TGTGCCACCAGCATACAGGGCCCAGCGGGAGAGCAGTACTTC. This codes for CATSIQGPAGEQYF.

The chain is built from TRBV5-6 and TRBJ1-1; TRBD1 agrees at 7 bases. Germline-derived CDR1 and CDR2 are SGHDT and YYEEEE. The length of the CDR3 is 15 residues. Trimming cost V 3 bases and J 1 base; bases outside gene matches: 6. DNA for the CDR3: TGTGCCAGCAGCTCGATAGGGACAGCGAACACTGAAGCTTTCTTT. Its translation is CASSSIGTANTEAFF.

This clone has just a few counts. This chain uses TRBV28 with TRBJ1-1; D unresolved. The germline V and J ends were trimmed by 6 bases and 11 bases, with 25 bases remaining between them. The CDR3 consists of 15 residues. The germline V gene encodes CDR1 MDHEN and CDR2 SYDVKM. In DNA form, the CDR3 reads TGTGCCAGCAGCGTGCCCATGATAGGCCGAATGCGGGCTTTCTTT. As protein: CASSVPMIGRMRAFF.

The V call is TRBV29-1, the J call TRBJ2-3, with D tentatively TRBD2 (5 bases). Germline V gives CDR1 SQVTM, CDR2 ANQGSEA. The length of the CDR3 is 11 residues. The CDR3 region is CTHSSGDTQYF. CDR3 DNA: TGCACCCACTCCTCGGGGGATACGCAGTATTTT.

The genes are TRBV28 and TRBJ1-1; TRBD1 is a possible D gene (6 bases). This CDR3 spans 12 amino acids. The germline CDR1 and CDR2 sequences are MDHEN and SYDVKM. Deletions cut 6 bases from V and 8 bases from J, with 13 bases between. CDR3 nucleotides: TGTGCCAGCAGATCAGCAGGGGCGGAAGCTTTCTTT. As protein: CASRSAGAEAFF.

This sequence joins TRBV7-3 and TRBJ1-6; 9 bases align to TRBD1. CDR1 is SGHTA, CDR2 FQGTGA, per germline. CDR3 size: 15 residues. The trim removed 4 bases at V and 8 bases at J, leaving 6 bases unmatched. The CDR3 region is CASSSRGQGDSPLHF. The CDR3 DNA reads TGTGCCAGCAGCTCCCGGGGACAGGGTGATTCACCCCTCCACTTT. Full variable domain (outside the CDR3, taken from reference TRBV7-3 and TRBJ1-6): GAGVSQTPSNKVTEKGKYVELRCDPISGHTALYWYRQSLGQGPEFLIYFQGTGAADDSGLPNDRFFAVRPEGSVSTLKIQRTERGDSAVYLCASSSRGQGDSPLHFGNGTRLTVT.

The chain carries TRBV10-3 and TRBJ1-2, with 8 bases matching TRBD1. The CDR3 loop spans 14 amino acids. The V gene end was trimmed by 6 bases and the J gene end by 4 bases; junction bases not matched to a gene: 7. In germline, CDR1 is ENHRY, CDR2 SYGVKD. This CDR3 is CAIRADRESYGYTF. CDR3 DNA sequence: TGTGCCATCAGGGCGGACAGGGAGAGCTATGGCTACACCTTC.

This chain joins TRBV29-1 and TRBJ1-1; tentatively, D is TRBD1 (5 bases). Per the germline V gene, CDR1 is SQVTM and CDR2 is ANQGSEA. Between the trimmed V and J ends, which lost 7 bases and 5 bases, there was a span of 11 bases. This CDR3 is built from 11 residues. CDR3 region: CSATRGTEAFF. Here the CDR3 DNA reads TGCAGCGCAACTCGGGGGACTGAAGCTTTCTTT.

The genes are TRBV6-6 and TRBJ2-1; 7 bases match TRBD2. The CDR3 sequence is 16 residues long. With 0 bases clipped from V and 7 bases from J, the junction kept 9 bases outside the gene matches. The germline V gene has CDR1 MNHNY and CDR2 SVGAGI (reference sequence). The CDR3 is CASSYSAGEGSNEQFF. The CDR3 DNA is TGTGCCAGCAGTTACTCTGCGGGAGAAGGGTCGAATGAGCAGTTCTTC.

CDR3 amino acids: CASSWWEDRGNQETQYF. CDR3 coding DNA: TGCGCCAGCAGCTGGTGGGAGGACCGCGGAAACCAAGAGACCCAGTACTTC. The rearrangement uses TRBV5-1 and TRBJ2-5, with D maybe TRBD2 (6 bases). This CDR3 is 17 amino acids long. The germline CDR1 and CDR2 sequences are SGHRS and YFSETQ. Deletions cut 3 bases from V and 0 bases from J, with 18 bases between.

The J gene is TRBJ2-7, the V gene TRBV19, with 9 bases fitting TRBD1. The germline CDR1 and CDR2 sequences are LNHDA and SQIVND (reference sequence). Germline trimming cut 3 bases from V and 2 bases from J; bases unmatched to any gene: 5. The CDR3 consists of 15 residues. CDR3 nucleotide sequence: TGTGCCAGTAGTATCGGGACAGGGCACCCCTACGAGCAGTACTTC. Amino acids: CASSIGTGHPYEQYF.

Of note for this clone: In the same sample, other DNA sequences code for this CDR3. The V and J genes are TRBV12-3 or TRBV12-4 and TRBJ1-2; D is perhaps TRBD1 (5 bases). This CDR3 has 13 amino acids. V was trimmed by 1 base and J by 2 bases, leaving 5 bases between them. The CDR3, as DNA: TGTGCCAGCAGTTTAGGACAGAACTATGGCTACACCTTC. This encodes CASSLGQNYGYTF.

The chain employs TRBV4-3 and TRBJ2-7; 7 bases map to TRBD1. The J segment lost 1 base and the V segment lost 0 bases, leaving 3 bases of the junction unmatched. The CDR3 is 15 residues long. Germline V CDR1 and CDR2: LGHNA, YSLEER. This chain's CDR3 is CASSQDRTGSYEQYF. CDR3 DNA sequence: TGCGCCAGCAGCCAAGATCGGACAGGATCCTACGAGCAGTACTTC.

The gene calls are TRBV6-6 and TRBJ2-3; D gene ambiguous. This CDR3 region has 16 residues. V was trimmed by 4 bases and J by 5 bases, leaving 19 bases between them. Germline CDR1 and CDR2: MNHNY and SVGAGI (reference sequence). This CDR3 is CASSSVQSHTRDTQYF. CDR3 DNA sequence: TGTGCCAGCAGTTCTGTACAAAGTCACACACGAGATACGCAGTATTTT.

Remarks on this clone: A junction end diverges from the germline sequence, so it may reflect a read error. The chain employs TRBV7-7 and TRBJ2-1, with TRBD2 matching over 7 bases. From germline, CDR1 is SSHAT and CDR2 FNYEAQ (reference sequence). CDR3 length: 15 amino acids. The CDR3 coding sequence is TGTGCTAGCAGCGATACTAGCGAGGCCTACAATGAGCAGTTCTTC. Translated, it gives CASSDTSEAYNEQFF. Based on the CDR3 plus reference TRBV7-7 and TRBJ2-1, the full variable domain is GAGVSQSPRYKVTKRGQDVTLRCDPISSHATLYWYQQALGQGPEFLTYFNYEAQPDKSGLPSDRFSAERPEGSISTLTIQRTEQRDSAMYRCASSDTSEAYNEQFFGPGTRLTVL.

This chain uses TRBV19 with TRBJ1-1, with TRBD1 identical over 9 bases. Germline V gene sequence: CDR1 LNHDA, CDR2 SQIVND (reference sequence). V lost 0 bases to trimming and J lost 0 bases; unmatched junction nucleotides: 8. The CDR3 has 18 amino acids. CDR3 sequence (DNA): TGTGCCAGTAGTATAGAATGGTTAGGGACAGGGATGAACACTGAAGCTTTCTTT. The encoded protein is CASSIEWLGTGMNTEAFF.

V is TRBV7-2 and J is TRBJ1-5; the match to TRBD1 covers 12 bases. The length of the CDR3 is 16 residues. The V gene's germline CDR1 is SGHTA and CDR2 FQGNSA. The J segment lost 3 bases and the V segment lost 5 bases, leaving 5 bases of the junction unmatched. CDR3 bases: TGTGCCAGCAGCCGGGGACAGGGGGCCTTCAATCAGCCCCAGCATTTT. Translation: CASSRGQGAFNQPQHF.

The genes are TRBV4-1 and TRBJ2-7, with TRBD2 matching 7 bases. Germline V CDR1 and CDR2: MGHRA, YSYEKL. The CDR3 contains 17 residues. V gave up 3 bases and J gave up 0 bases; unmatched junction bases: 11. CDR3 sequence (DNA): TGCGCCAGCAGCCAGTCCCGCGGCGGGAGCAGCTCCTACGAGCAGTACTTC. As protein: CASSQSRGGSSSYEQYF.

The V and J genes are TRBV7-9 and TRBJ1-2; D may be TRBD1 (5 bases). The CDR3 runs 14 residues. The ends were cut back, 2 bases at V and 2 bases at J, with 9 bases in the middle. Germline CDR1 SEHNR, CDR2 FQNEAQ (reference sequence). CDR3 DNA sequence: TGTGCCAGCAGCTTAAGACAGACCAACTATGGCTACACCTTC. This encodes CASSLRQTNYGYTF.